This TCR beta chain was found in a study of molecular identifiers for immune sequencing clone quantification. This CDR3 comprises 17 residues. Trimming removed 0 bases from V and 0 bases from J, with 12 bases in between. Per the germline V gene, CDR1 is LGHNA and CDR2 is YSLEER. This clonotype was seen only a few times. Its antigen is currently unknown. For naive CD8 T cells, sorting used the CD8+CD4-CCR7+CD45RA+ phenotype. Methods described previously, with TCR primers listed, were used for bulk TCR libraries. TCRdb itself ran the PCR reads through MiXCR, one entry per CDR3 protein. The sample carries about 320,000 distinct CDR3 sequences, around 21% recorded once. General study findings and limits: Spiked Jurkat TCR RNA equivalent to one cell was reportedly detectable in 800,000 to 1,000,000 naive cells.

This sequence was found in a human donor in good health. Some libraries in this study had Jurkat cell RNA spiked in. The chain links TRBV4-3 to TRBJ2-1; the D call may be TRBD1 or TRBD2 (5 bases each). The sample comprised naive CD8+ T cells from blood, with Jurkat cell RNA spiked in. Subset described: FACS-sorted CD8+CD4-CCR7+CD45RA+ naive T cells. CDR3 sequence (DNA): TGCGCCAGCAGCCAAGATATCGGGACCTCCTCCTACAATGAGCAGTTCTTC. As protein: CASSQDIGTSSYNEQFF.